This T cell receptor beta chain is drawn from a study of T cells in narcolepsy. The overall study: Enrolled donors included narcolepsy type 1 or type 2 patients and healthy controls.

Study-wide results and caveats: Same-patient CSF and blood CD4+ T cell clonotypes included HCRT-specific and TRIB2-specific autoreactive ones. Healthy controls reportedly lacked the autoreactive clonotypes serially found in patients' blood. Autoreactive clone sequences were missing from some blood memory CD4+ repertoires.

Method: immunoSEQ multiplex PCR; TCRdb's copy keeps in-frame clones and lacks some. This sample yields tens of thousands of clones, of which 82% are seen a single time; 2.5% belongs to the top ten. V lost 0 bases to trimming and J lost 0 bases, with 7 bases between them. The V gene's germline CDR1 is SGDLS and CDR2 YYNGEE. The CDR3 extends over 15 amino acids. This clone was observed once. Its target is unknown. Sequencing was performed on CD45RA- memory CD4+ T cells from PBMCs. The chain recombines TRBV9 with TRBJ2-1; D remains unclear. This receptor was taken from a human donor with narcolepsy. The CDR3 DNA sequence: TGTGCCAGCAGCGTAGGAGACAACTCCTACAATGAGCAGTTCTTC. Its protein product is CASSVGDNSYNEQFF.